Below, one TCR beta chain is given with its context. TRB was amplified by touch-down multiplex PCR, primer pools A and B combined. Using the multiplex PCR reads, TCRdb records one entry per CDR3 protein without DNA. The sample has around 11,000 distinct CDR3 sequences, and its top ten clones hold roughly a third. TRB amplification used around 0.25 ug of peripheral blood genomic DNA. The record originates from a study of T cell clusters in autoimmune cytopenias. About the study: The mean age of healthy donor controls was approximately 50 years, the median roughly 59 years.

Germline V gene sequence: CDR1 SEHNR, CDR2 FQNEAQ (reference sequence). This CDR3 is built from 14 residues. The data also belong to a second study, concerning T cell repertoires in aging, cancer and after chemotherapy.

The clonotype was recovered from a human donor in good health. Sequencing was done on a sample of peripheral blood. The chain is built from TRBV7-9 and TRBJ2-5; TCRdb calls TRBD1, which cannot be checked without DNA. CDR3 region: CASSLAGAGETQYF.